Below, 2 T cell receptor beta chains from the same sample are listed, as sequenced in a study of T cell responses to AZD1222 COVID-19 vaccine. Assay used: immunoSEQ multiplex PCR; TCRdb lists only in-frame clones, some missing. Of 100,000 to 150,000 clones listed, 90% are singletons. The sample consisted of peripheral blood, taken on day 0 of MenACWY control vaccination. The origin of the receptors is an adult in good health.

The genes are TRBV6-5 and TRBJ2-1; possibly TRBD2 for D (6 bases). Trimming cost V 5 bases and J 5 bases, with 10 bases left between them. The CDR3 is 13 amino acids. CDR1 is MNHEY, CDR2 SVGAGI, per germline. DNA of the CDR3: TGTGCCAGCAGTACCCGGACTAACAATGAGCAGTTCTTC. Translated: CASSTRTNNEQFF.

The chain combines TRBV28 with TRBJ2-3; TRBD2 is a possible D gene (6 bases). This CDR3 has 13 residues. Germline V gene lookup returns CDR1 MDHEN and CDR2 SYDVKM. V lost 5 bases and J lost 5, with 11 bases in between. In DNA form, the CDR3 reads TGTGCCAGCAGTCCGGGACTGGAAGATACGCAGTATTTT. Translation: CASSPGLEDTQYF. The variable domain in full, with the rest retrieved from reference TRBV28 and TRBJ2-3, is DVKVTQSSRYLVKRTGEKVFLECVQDMDHENMFWYRQDPGLGLRLIYFSYDVKMKEKGDIPEGYSVSREKKERFSLILESASTNQTSMYLCASSPGLEDTQYFGPGTRLTVL.